These T cell receptor beta chains were read from a single sample in a study of T cells in Graves' hyperthyroidism and ophthalmopathy. MiXCR was run by TCRdb on the multiplex PCR reads, yielding one entry per CDR3 protein. The sample carries about 300,000 distinct CDR3 sequences, approximately 18% recorded once. The specimen was blood. These receptors all stem from a man aged 45-60 years with Graves' ophthalmopathy. Both conserved end residues are part of each CDR3. Fields, in order: V gene, clone size, D gene, J gene, CDR3 protein, CDR3 DNA. D genes are given only for firm matches. Clone size is shown for a subset of rows, as once, few, many or a class of expanded clone.

V gene: TRBV19; clone size: .; D gene: TRBD2; J gene: TRBJ2-3; CDR3 protein: CASSIIGSGSSTDTQYF; CDR3 DNA: TGTGCCAGTAGTATAATCGGCAGCGGGAGCAGCACAGATACGCAGTATTTT
V gene: TRBV19; clone size: once; D gene: TRBD1; J gene: TRBJ2-7; CDR3 protein: CATSQGAGGTYEQYF; CDR3 DNA: TGTGCCACCTCACAGGGGGCGGGCGGCACCTACGAGCAGTACTTC
V gene: TRBV4-2; clone size: .; D gene: .; J gene: TRBJ2-3; CDR3 protein: CASSQDRAGGTDTQYF; CDR3 DNA: TGTGCCAGCAGCCAAGATAGGGCAGGAGGAACAGATACGCAGTATTTT
V gene: TRBV27; clone size: many; D gene: TRBD2; J gene: TRBJ2-5; CDR3 protein: CASSLLTPGTSRSLETQYF; CDR3 DNA: TGTGCCAGCAGTTTATTGACCCCCGGGACTAGTCGGAGCCTAGAGACCCAGTACTTC
V gene: TRBV13; clone size: .; D gene: .; J gene: TRBJ2-7; CDR3 protein: CASSLVTNYEQYF; CDR3 DNA: TGTGCCAGCAGCTTAGTGACGAACTACGAGCAGTACTTC
V gene: TRBV4-2; clone size: few; D gene: .; J gene: TRBJ1-2; CDR3 protein: CASSQDPGNYGYTF; CDR3 DNA: TGTGCCAGCAGCCAAGATCCGGGAAACTATGGCTACACCTTC
V gene: TRBV28; clone size: many; D gene: .; J gene: TRBJ2-3; CDR3 protein: CASSQAYRLGAVADTQYF; CDR3 DNA: TGTGCCAGCAGCCAAGCATACAGGTTAGGGGCAGTTGCAGATACGCAGTATTTT
V gene: TRBV7-9; clone size: many; D gene: .; J gene: TRBJ2-1; CDR3 protein: CASSSRAQYNEQFF; CDR3 DNA: TGTGCCAGCAGCTCCCGGGCCCAATACAATGAGCAGTTCTTC
V gene: TRBV20-1; clone size: many; D gene: TRBD2; J gene: TRBJ2-7; CDR3 protein: CSAKPGLAYEQYF; CDR3 DNA: TGCAGTGCTAAACCGGGACTAGCGTACGAGCAGTACTTC
V gene: TRBV7-2; clone size: once; D gene: .; J gene: TRBJ2-2; CDR3 protein: CASSFQAGNTGELFF; CDR3 DNA: TGTGCCAGCAGCTTTCAGGCAGGAAACACCGGGGAGCTGTTTTTT
V gene: TRBV9; clone size: .; D gene: .; J gene: TRBJ2-3; CDR3 protein: CASSVVGVSTDTQYF; CDR3 DNA: TGTGCCAGCAGCGTAGTCGGGGTCAGCACAGATACGCAGTATTTT
V gene: TRBV29-1; clone size: few; D gene: TRBD2; J gene: TRBJ2-1; CDR3 protein: CSVPLRTGTSGTKQFF; CDR3 DNA: TGCAGCGTCCCCCTCCGAACTGGGACTAGCGGGACCAAGCAGTTCTTC
V gene: TRBV5-1; clone size: few; D gene: .; J gene: TRBJ2-1; CDR3 protein: CASSLALGSYNEQFF; CDR3 DNA: TGCGCCAGCAGCTTGGCTCTGGGCTCCTACAATGAGCAGTTCTTC
V gene: TRBV29-1; clone size: once; D gene: .; J gene: TRBJ1-4; CDR3 protein: CSVELGWVNEKLFF; CDR3 DNA: TGCAGCGTTGAGTTGGGATGGGTTAATGAAAAACTGTTTTTT
V gene: TRBV5-4; clone size: .; D gene: TRBD2; J gene: TRBJ2-3; CDR3 protein: CASSLASGSTTDTQYF; CDR3 DNA: TGTGCCAGCAGCTTGGCTAGCGGGAGTACGACAGATACGCAGTATTTT
V gene: TRBV28; clone size: many; D gene: .; J gene: TRBJ2-7; CDR3 protein: CASRTRNSYEQYF; CDR3 DNA: TGTGCCAGCCGCACAAGAAACTCCTACGAGCAGTACTTC
V gene: TRBV20-1; clone size: few; D gene: TRBD2; J gene: TRBJ2-3; CDR3 protein: CSARDVAGAQDTQYF; CDR3 DNA: TGCAGTGCTAGAGATGTAGCGGGAGCTCAAGATACGCAGTATTTT
V gene: TRBV7-8; clone size: few; D gene: .; J gene: TRBJ1-2; CDR3 protein: CASSLTRGGGGGYTF; CDR3 DNA: TGTGCCAGCAGCTTAACACGGGGGGGGGGGGGCGGCTACACCTTC
V gene: TRBV5-5; clone size: many; D gene: .; J gene: TRBJ2-7; CDR3 protein: CASSLSGVYEQYF; CDR3 DNA: TGTGCCAGCAGCTTAAGCGGAGTCTACGAGCAGTACTTC
V gene: TRBV6-1; clone size: .; D gene: TRBD2; J gene: TRBJ2-7; CDR3 protein: CASTEGAGYEQYF; CDR3 DNA: TGTGCCAGCACCGAGGGAGCGGGATACGAGCAGTACTTC
V gene: TRBV28; clone size: many; D gene: .; J gene: TRBJ2-2; CDR3 protein: CASSLAGPGELFF; CDR3 DNA: TGTGCCAGCAGTTTAGCAGGACCCGGGGAGCTGTTTTTT
V gene: TRBV5-1; clone size: .; D gene: TRBD2; J gene: TRBJ2-7; CDR3 protein: CASSPEGLAMSEQYF; CDR3 DNA: TGCGCCAGCAGCCCCGAGGGACTAGCAATGTCCGAGCAGTACTTC
V gene: TRBV7-3; clone size: many; D gene: TRBD2; J gene: TRBJ2-3; CDR3 protein: CASSLEGGRATDTQYF; CDR3 DNA: TGTGCCAGCAGCCTGGAGGGCGGGAGGGCCACAGATACGCAGTATTTT
V gene: TRBV19; clone size: .; D gene: TRBD1; J gene: TRBJ2-3; CDR3 protein: CASSFTGASTDTQYF; CDR3 DNA: TGTGCCAGTAGTTTTACAGGGGCGAGCACAGATACGCAGTATTTT
V gene: TRBV7-3; clone size: many; D gene: TRBD2; J gene: TRBJ2-1; CDR3 protein: CASRRTSGKDEQFF; CDR3 DNA: TGTGCCAGCAGACGGACTAGCGGGAAGGATGAGCAGTTCTTC
V gene: TRBV10-3; clone size: many; D gene: .; J gene: TRBJ2-7; CDR3 protein: CAIAVGGKYEQYF; CDR3 DNA: TGTGCCATCGCGGTGGGGGGCAAATACGAGCAGTACTTC
V gene: TRBV20-1; clone size: .; D gene: .; J gene: TRBJ1-6; CDR3 protein: CSAREAVMNSPLHF; CDR3 DNA: TGCAGTGCAAGAGAAGCAGTCATGAATTCACCCCTCCACTTT
V gene: TRBV7-9; clone size: .; D gene: .; J gene: TRBJ2-5; CDR3 protein: CASSFRGDERPQYF; CDR3 DNA: TGTGCCAGCAGCTTCAGGGGAGACGAGAGACCCCAGTACTTC
V gene: TRBV6-7; clone size: many; D gene: TRBD1; J gene: TRBJ1-1; CDR3 protein: CASSYLQPFDRGYADTEAFF; CDR3 DNA: TGTGCCAGCAGTTACTTACAACCATTTGACAGGGGCTATGCGGACACTGAAGCTTTCTTT
V gene: TRBV5-1; clone size: many; D gene: TRBD2; J gene: TRBJ2-4; CDR3 protein: CASSPSGSAENIQYF; CDR3 DNA: TGCGCCAGCAGCCCAAGCGGGAGTGCGGAAAACATTCAGTACTTC
V gene: TRBV7-9; clone size: many; D gene: TRBD2; J gene: TRBJ2-7; CDR3 protein: CASSLGGAGGTYEQYF; CDR3 DNA: TGTGCCAGCAGCTTAGGGGGAGCGGGAGGGACCTACGAGCAGTACTTC
V gene: TRBV2; clone size: .; D gene: .; J gene: TRBJ2-3; CDR3 protein: CASSAGPDTQYF; CDR3 DNA: TGTGCCAGCAGCGCAGGGCCAGATACGCAGTATTTT
V gene: TRBV6-5; clone size: many; D gene: TRBD2; J gene: TRBJ2-5; CDR3 protein: CASSYSQGREETQYF; CDR3 DNA: TGTGCCAGCAGTTACTCGCAAGGGAGGGAAGAGACCCAGTACTTC
V gene: TRBV7-9; clone size: many; D gene: .; J gene: TRBJ2-1; CDR3 protein: CASTMGRGGNEQFF; CDR3 DNA: TGTGCCAGCACCATGGGCAGGGGGGGTAATGAGCAGTTCTTC
V gene: TRBV12-3/TRBV12-4; clone size: many; D gene: TRBD2; J gene: TRBJ2-7; CDR3 protein: CASSLAASGSYEQYF; CDR3 DNA: TGTGCCAGCAGTTTAGCGGCTAGCGGTTCCTACGAGCAGTACTTC
V gene: TRBV14; clone size: few; D gene: .; J gene: TRBJ2-3; CDR3 protein: CASSTGRPVTFPDTQYF; CDR3 DNA: TGTGCCAGCAGCACCGGCAGGCCAGTTACGTTCCCAGATACGCAGTATTTT
V gene: TRBV6-1; clone size: many; D gene: .; J gene: TRBJ1-5; CDR3 protein: CASSLTRTAANQPQHF; CDR3 DNA: TGTGCCAGCAGCTTAACCAGGACAGCTGCCAATCAGCCCCAGCATTTT
V gene: TRBV6-1; clone size: .; D gene: TRBD2; J gene: TRBJ2-3; CDR3 protein: CASSELREGRSTQYF; CDR3 DNA: TGTGCCAGCAGTGAACTCCGGGAGGGCCGGTCTACGCAGTATTTT
V gene: TRBV28; clone size: few; D gene: .; J gene: TRBJ1-2; CDR3 protein: CASSLKPSRPSTNYGYTF; CDR3 DNA: TGTGCCAGCAGTTTGAAACCCTCCCGACCCTCAACTAACTATGGCTACACCTTC
V gene: TRBV6-5; clone size: .; D gene: TRBD1; J gene: TRBJ2-2; CDR3 protein: CASSYRPGTGFSGELFF; CDR3 DNA: TGTGCCAGCAGTTACCGTCCCGGGACAGGGTTCAGCGGGGAGCTGTTTTTT
V gene: TRBV2; clone size: many; D gene: TRBD2; J gene: TRBJ2-5; CDR3 protein: CASSAGLAGLQETQYF; CDR3 DNA: TGTGCCAGCAGTGCGGGACTAGCGGGACTCCAAGAGACCCAGTACTTC
V gene: TRBV19; clone size: .; D gene: TRBD1; J gene: TRBJ2-2; CDR3 protein: CASSVHRGGELFF; CDR3 DNA: TGTGCCAGTAGTGTACACAGGGGCGGGGAGCTGTTTTTT
V gene: TRBV12-3/TRBV12-4; clone size: many; D gene: TRBD1; J gene: TRBJ2-7; CDR3 protein: CASSFRDRAYEQYF; CDR3 DNA: TGTGCCAGCAGTTTCCGGGACAGAGCCTACGAGCAGTACTTC
V gene: TRBV15; clone size: many; D gene: TRBD2; J gene: TRBJ2-7; CDR3 protein: CATSNRLAEYEQYF; CDR3 DNA: TGTGCCACCAGCAATAGACTAGCAGAATACGAGCAGTACTTC
V gene: TRBV6-4; clone size: many; D gene: TRBD1; J gene: TRBJ1-1; CDR3 protein: CASSAARDSKAEAFF; CDR3 DNA: TGTGCCAGCAGTGCCGCCCGGGACAGTAAGGCTGAAGCTTTCTTT
V gene: TRBV9; clone size: few; D gene: .; J gene: TRBJ2-7; CDR3 protein: CASTRTESSYEQYF; CDR3 DNA: TGTGCCAGCACCCGGACAGAGAGCTCCTACGAGCAGTACTTC
V gene: TRBV3-1; clone size: .; D gene: TRBD2; J gene: TRBJ2-7; CDR3 protein: CASSHSGSGYEQYF; CDR3 DNA: TGTGCCAGCAGTCATAGCGGGAGTGGCTACGAGCAGTACTTC
V gene: TRBV2; clone size: many; D gene: .; J gene: TRBJ2-7; CDR3 protein: CASSGTGEQYF; CDR3 DNA: TGTGCCAGCAGTGGGACTGGCGAGCAGTACTTC
V gene: TRBV6-4; clone size: .; D gene: TRBD2; J gene: TRBJ2-3; CDR3 protein: CASSIAGRGTDTQYF; CDR3 DNA: TGTGCCAGCAGTATAGCGGGAAGGGGCACAGATACGCAGTATTTT
V gene: TRBV27; clone size: .; D gene: .; J gene: TRBJ2-3; CDR3 protein: CASSNGVSTDTQYF; CDR3 DNA: TGTGCCAGCAGTAACGGTGTTAGCACAGATACGCAGTATTTT
V gene: TRBV7-6; clone size: many; D gene: TRBD2; J gene: TRBJ2-1; CDR3 protein: CASSSAGGPDNEQFF; CDR3 DNA: TGTGCCAGCAGTTCAGCGGGAGGGCCGGACAATGAGCAGTTCTTC
V gene: TRBV28; clone size: many; D gene: TRBD2; J gene: TRBJ2-5; CDR3 protein: CASSYHRDYGQETQYF; CDR3 DNA: TGTGCCAGCAGTTACCACCGGGACTATGGGCAAGAGACCCAGTACTTC
V gene: TRBV12-3/TRBV12-4; clone size: few; D gene: .; J gene: TRBJ2-2; CDR3 protein: CASSLEAAGELFF; CDR3 DNA: TGTGCCAGCAGTTTGGAAGCGGCCGGGGAGCTGTTTTTT
V gene: TRBV10-1; clone size: many; D gene: .; J gene: TRBJ2-1; CDR3 protein: CASSESTRPEQFF; CDR3 DNA: TGCGCCAGCAGTGAGTCGACCCGACCCGAGCAGTTCTTC
V gene: TRBV6-1; clone size: .; D gene: TRBD2; J gene: TRBJ2-7; CDR3 protein: CASWREGRSLVEQYF; CDR3 DNA: TGTGCCTCCTGGCGGGAGGGCCGATCTCTCGTCGAGCAGTACTTC